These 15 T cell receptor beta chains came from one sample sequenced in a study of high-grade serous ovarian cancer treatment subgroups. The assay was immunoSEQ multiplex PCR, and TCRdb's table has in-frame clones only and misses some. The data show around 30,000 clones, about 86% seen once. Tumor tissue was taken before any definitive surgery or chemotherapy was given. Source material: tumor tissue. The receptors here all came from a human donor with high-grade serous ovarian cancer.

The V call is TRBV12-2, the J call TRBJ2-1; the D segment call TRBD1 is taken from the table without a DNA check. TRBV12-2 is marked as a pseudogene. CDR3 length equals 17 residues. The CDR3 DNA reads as TGTGCAAGTCGCTTCCGGGACAGGGGGCGATTATACAATGAGCAGTTCTTC. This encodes CASRFRDRGRLYNEQFF.

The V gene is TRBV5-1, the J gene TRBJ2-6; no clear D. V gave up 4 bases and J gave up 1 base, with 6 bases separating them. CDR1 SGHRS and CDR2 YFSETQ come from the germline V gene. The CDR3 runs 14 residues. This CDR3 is CASSRISGANVLTF. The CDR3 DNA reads TGCGCCAGCAGCCGAATATCTGGGGCCAACGTCCTGACTTTC. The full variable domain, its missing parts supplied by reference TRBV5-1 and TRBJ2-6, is KAGVTQTPRYLIKTRGQQVTLSCSPISGHRSVSWYQQTPGQGLQFLFEYFSETQRNKGNFPGRFSGRQFSNSRSEMNVSTLELGDSALYLCASSRISGANVLTFGAGSRLTVL.

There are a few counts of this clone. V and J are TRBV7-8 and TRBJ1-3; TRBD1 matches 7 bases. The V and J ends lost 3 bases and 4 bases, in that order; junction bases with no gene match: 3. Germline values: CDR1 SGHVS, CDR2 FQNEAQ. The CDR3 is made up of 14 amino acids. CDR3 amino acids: CASSFGTEGNTIYF. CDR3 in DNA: TGTGCCAGCAGCTTTGGGACAGAAGGAAACACCATATATTTT.

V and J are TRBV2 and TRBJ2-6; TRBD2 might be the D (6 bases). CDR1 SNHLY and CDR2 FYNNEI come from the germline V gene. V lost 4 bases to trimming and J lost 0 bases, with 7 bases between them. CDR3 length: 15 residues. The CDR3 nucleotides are TGTGCCAGCAGTGTCGGGGGCTCTGGGGCCAACGTCCTGACTTTC. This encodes CASSVGGSGANVLTF.

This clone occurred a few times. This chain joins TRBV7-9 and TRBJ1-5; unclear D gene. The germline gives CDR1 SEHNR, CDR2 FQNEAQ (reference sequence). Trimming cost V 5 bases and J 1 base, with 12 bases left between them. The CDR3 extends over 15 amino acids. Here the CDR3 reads CASSADMLSNQPQHF. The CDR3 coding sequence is TGTGCCAGCAGCGCTGACATGCTGAGCAATCAGCCCCAGCATTTT.

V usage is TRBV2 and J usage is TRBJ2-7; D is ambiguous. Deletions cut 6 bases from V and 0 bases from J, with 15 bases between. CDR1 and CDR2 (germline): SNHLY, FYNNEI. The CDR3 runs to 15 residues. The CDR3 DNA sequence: TGTGCCAGCAGACCAAGTGCCATCAGCTCCTACGAGCAGTACTTC. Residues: CASRPSAISSYEQYF.

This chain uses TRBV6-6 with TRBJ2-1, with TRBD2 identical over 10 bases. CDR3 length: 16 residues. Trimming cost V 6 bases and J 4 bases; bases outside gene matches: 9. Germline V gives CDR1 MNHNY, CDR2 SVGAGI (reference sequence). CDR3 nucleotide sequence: TGTGCCAGCAGGGGTTCACTAGCGGGAAAGTACAATGAGCAGTTCTTC. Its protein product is CASRGSLAGKYNEQFF.

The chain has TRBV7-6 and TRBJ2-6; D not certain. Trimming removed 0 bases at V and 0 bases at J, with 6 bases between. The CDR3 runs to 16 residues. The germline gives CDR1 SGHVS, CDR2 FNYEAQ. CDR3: CASSLATVSGANVLTF. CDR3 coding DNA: TGTGCCAGCAGCTTAGCTACAGTCTCTGGGGCCAACGTCCTGACTTTC.

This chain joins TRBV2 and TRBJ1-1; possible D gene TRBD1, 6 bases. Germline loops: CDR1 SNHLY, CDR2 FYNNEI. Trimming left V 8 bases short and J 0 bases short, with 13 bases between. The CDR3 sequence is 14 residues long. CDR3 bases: TGTGCCAGCCACCAGGACAGACTGAACACTGAAGCTTTCTTT. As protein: CASHQDRLNTEAFF.

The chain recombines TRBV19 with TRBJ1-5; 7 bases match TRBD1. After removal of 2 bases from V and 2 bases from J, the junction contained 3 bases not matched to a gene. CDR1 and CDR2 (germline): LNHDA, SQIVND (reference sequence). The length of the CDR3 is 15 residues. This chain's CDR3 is CASSIRTGGNQPQHF. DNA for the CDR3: TGTGCCAGTAGTATACGGACAGGAGGCAATCAGCCCCAGCATTTT.

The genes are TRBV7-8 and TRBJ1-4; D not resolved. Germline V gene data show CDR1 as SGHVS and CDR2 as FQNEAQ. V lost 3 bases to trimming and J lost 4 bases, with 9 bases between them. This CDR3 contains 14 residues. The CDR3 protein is CASSLSRLNEKLFF. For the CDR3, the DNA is TGTGCCAGCAGCTTGAGCCGCCTTAATGAAAAACTGTTTTTT. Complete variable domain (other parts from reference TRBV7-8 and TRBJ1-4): GAGVSQSPRYKVAKRGQDVALRCDPISGHVSLFWYQQALGQGPEFLTYFQNEAQLDKSGLPSDRFFAERPEGSVSTLKIQRTQQEDSAVYLCASSLSRLNEKLFFGSGTQLSVL.

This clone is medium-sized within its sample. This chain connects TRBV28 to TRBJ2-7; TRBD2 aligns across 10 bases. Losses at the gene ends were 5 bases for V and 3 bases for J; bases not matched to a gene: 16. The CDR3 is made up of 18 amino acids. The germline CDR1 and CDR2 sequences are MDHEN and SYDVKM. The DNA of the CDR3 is TGTGCCAGCAGTACCCGGGGGCTAGCGGGAGAGGGGGGCTACGAGCAGTACTTC. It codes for CASSTRGLAGEGGYEQYF. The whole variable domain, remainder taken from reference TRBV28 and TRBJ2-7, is DVKVTQSSRYLVKRTGEKVFLECVQDMDHENMFWYRQDPGLGLRLIYFSYDVKMKEKGDIPEGYSVSREKKERFSLILESASTNQTSMYLCASSTRGLAGEGGYEQYFGPGTRLTVT.

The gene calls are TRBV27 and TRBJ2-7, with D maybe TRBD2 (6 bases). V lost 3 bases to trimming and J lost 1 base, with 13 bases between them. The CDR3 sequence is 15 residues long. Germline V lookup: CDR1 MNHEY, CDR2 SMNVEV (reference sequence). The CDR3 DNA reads TGTGCCAGCAGTTTCAGCGCGGGGAGGTCCTACGAGCAGTACTTC. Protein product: CASSFSAGRSYEQYF.

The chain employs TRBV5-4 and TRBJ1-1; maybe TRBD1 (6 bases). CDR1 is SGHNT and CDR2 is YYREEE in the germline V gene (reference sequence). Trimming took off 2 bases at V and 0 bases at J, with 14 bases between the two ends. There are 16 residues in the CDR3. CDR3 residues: CASSFRGGALNTEAFF. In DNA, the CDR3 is TGTGCCAGCAGCTTTCGGGGGGGGGCTTTGAACACTGAAGCTTTCTTT.

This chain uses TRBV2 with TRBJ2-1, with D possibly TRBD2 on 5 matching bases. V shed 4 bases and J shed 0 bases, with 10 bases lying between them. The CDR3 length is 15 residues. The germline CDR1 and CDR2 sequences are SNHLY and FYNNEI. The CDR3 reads CASSAEARSYNEQFF. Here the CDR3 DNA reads TGTGCCAGCAGTGCGGAGGCGCGCTCCTACAATGAGCAGTTCTTC.